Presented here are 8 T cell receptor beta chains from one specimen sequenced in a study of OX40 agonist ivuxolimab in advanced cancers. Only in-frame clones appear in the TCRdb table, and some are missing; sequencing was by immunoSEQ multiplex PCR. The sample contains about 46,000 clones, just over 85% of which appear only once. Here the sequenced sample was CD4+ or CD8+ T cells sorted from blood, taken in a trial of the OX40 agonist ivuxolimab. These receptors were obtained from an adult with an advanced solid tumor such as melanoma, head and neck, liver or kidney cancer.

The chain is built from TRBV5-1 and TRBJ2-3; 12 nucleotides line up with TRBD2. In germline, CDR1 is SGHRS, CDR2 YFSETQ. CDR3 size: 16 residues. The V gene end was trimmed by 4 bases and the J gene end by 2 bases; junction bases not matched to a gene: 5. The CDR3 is CASSPLAGGITDTQYF. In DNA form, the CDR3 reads TGCGCCAGCAGCCCTCTAGCGGGGGGGATCACAGATACGCAGTATTTT.

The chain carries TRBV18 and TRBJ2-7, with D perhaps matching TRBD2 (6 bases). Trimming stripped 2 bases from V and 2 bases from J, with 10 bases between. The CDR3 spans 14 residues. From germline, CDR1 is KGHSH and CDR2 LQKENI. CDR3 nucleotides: TGTGCCAGCTCACCAGGACTATTAGCCTACGAGCAGTACTTC. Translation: CASSPGLLAYEQYF.

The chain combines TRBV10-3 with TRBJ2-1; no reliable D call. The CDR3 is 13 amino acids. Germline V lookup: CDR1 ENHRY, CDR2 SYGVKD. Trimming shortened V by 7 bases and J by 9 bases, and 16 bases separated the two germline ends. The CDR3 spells CAIMPDFEGEQFF. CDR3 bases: TGTGCCATCATGCCCGACTTCGAAGGTGAGCAGTTCTTC.

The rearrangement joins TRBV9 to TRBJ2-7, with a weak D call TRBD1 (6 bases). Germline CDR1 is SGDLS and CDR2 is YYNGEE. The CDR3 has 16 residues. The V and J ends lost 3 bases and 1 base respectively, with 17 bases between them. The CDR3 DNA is TGTGCCAGCAGCGGGTCCGGGCAGGGGAGTTCCTACGAGCAGTACTTC. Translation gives CASSGSGQGSSYEQYF.

The CDR3 protein is CASSQDPGSGNTIYF. The CDR3 DNA sequence: TGCGCCAGCAGCCAAGACCCGGGGTCTGGAAACACCATATATTTT. The chain combines TRBV4-1 with TRBJ1-3; D is unclear. This CDR3 is 15 amino acids long. The V end lost 0 bases, the J end lost 1 base, and 7 bases lay between the germline ends. CDR1 is MGHRA, CDR2 YSYEKL, per germline.

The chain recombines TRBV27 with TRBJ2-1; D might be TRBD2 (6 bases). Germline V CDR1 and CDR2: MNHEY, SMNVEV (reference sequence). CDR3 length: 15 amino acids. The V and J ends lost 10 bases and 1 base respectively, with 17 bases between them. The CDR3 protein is CATQASAGSYNEQFF. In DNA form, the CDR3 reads TGTGCCACCCAGGCGTCGGCGGGGTCCTACAATGAGCAGTTCTTC.

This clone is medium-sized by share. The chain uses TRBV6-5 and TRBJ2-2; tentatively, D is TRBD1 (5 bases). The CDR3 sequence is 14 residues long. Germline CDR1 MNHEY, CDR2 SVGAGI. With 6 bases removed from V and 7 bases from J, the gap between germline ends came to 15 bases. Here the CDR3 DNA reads TGTGCCAGCAGCCAGGGAATAGGAGACGGGGAGCTGTTTTTT. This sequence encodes CASSQGIGDGELFF.

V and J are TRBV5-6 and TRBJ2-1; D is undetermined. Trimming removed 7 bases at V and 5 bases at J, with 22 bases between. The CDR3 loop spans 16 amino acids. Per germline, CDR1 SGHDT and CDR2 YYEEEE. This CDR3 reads CASASFRPNPHNEQFF. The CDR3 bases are TGTGCCAGCGCCTCTTTTAGGCCCAACCCCCACAATGAGCAGTTCTTC.